This TCR beta chain was identified in a study of blood T cell repertoires in COVID-19. Looking at the study overall: COVID-19 samples collected from the United States, Italy and Spain covered acute and convalescent phases.

This clone was found a few times. Deletions cut 0 bases from V and 6 bases from J, with 10 bases between. CDR1 KGHDR and CDR2 SFDVKD come from the germline V gene. The CDR3 is made up of 15 amino acids. Profiled with immunoSEQ multiplex PCR; TCRdb holds only in-frame clones, not every one. The sample has about 270,000 clones, more than 80% seen once. The origin of this receptor is a woman in her thirties with acute COVID-19. Sequencing was performed on PBMCs or T cells enriched from blood (not recorded which). The chain carries TRBV24-1 and TRBJ2-2; D uncertain. The CDR3 sequence: CATSDLSKAAGELFF. In DNA, the CDR3 is TGTGCCACCAGTGATTTGTCCAAGGCGGCCGGGGAGCTGTTTTTT.